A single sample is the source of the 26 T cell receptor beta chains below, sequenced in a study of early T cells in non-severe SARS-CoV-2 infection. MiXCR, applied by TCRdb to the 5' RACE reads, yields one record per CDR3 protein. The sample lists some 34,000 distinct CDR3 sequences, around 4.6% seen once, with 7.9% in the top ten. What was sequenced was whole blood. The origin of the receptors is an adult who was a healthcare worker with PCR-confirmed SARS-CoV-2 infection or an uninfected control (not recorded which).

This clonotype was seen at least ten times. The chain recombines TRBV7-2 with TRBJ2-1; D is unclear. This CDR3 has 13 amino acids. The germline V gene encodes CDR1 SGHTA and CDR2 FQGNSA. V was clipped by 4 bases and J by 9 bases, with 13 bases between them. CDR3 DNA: TGTGCCAGCAGCTCCACGGGCTTGGTTGAGCAGTTCTTC. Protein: CASSSTGLVEQFF.

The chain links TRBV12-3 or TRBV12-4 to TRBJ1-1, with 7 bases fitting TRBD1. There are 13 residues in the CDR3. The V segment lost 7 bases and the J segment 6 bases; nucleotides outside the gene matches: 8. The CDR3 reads CASNKDRYAEAFF. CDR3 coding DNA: TGTGCCAGCAACAAGGACAGGTACGCTGAAGCTTTCTTT.

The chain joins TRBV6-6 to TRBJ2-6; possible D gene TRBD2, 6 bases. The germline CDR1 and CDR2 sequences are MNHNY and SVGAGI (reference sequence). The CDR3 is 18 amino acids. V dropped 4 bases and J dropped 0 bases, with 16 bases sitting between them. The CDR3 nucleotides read TGTGCCAGCAGTTTTCCGGGACTTTCTAGCTCTGGGGCCAACGTCCTGACTTTC. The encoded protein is CASSFPGLSSSGANVLTF.

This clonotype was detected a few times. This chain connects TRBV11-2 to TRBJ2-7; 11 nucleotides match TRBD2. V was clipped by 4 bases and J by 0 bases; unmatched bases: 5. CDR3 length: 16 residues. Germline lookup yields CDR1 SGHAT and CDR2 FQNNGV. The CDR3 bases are TGTGCCAGCAGCTCTTTGACTAGCGGGGTCTCCTACGAGCAGTACTTC. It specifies CASSSLTSGVSYEQYF.

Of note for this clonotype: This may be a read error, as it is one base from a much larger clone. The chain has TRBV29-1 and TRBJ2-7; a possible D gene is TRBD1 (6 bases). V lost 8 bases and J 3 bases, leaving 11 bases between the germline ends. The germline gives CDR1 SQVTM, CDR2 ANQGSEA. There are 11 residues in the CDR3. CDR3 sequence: CSIGQNYEQYF. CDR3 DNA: TGCAGCATCGGACAGAACTACGAGCAGTACTTC.

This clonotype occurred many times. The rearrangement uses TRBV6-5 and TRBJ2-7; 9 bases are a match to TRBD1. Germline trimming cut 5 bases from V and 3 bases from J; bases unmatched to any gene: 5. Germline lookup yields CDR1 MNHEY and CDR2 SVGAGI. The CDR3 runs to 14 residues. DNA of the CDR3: TGTGCCAGCAGTCCTCAGACAGGGGGCTACGAGCAGTACTTC. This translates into CASSPQTGGYEQYF.

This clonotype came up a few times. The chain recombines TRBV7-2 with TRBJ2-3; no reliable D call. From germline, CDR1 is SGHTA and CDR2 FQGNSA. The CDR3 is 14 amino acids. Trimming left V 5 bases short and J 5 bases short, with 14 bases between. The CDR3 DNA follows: TGTGCCAGCAGCGCGACACTTACGGGAGATACGCAGTATTTT. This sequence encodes CASSATLTGDTQYF.

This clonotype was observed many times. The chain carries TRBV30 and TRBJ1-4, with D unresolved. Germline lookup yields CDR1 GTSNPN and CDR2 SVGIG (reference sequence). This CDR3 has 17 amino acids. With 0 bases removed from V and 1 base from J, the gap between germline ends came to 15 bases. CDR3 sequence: CAWSVRAGIRTNEKLFF. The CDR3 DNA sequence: TGTGCCTGGAGTGTACGGGCAGGTATACGAACTAATGAAAAACTGTTTTTT.

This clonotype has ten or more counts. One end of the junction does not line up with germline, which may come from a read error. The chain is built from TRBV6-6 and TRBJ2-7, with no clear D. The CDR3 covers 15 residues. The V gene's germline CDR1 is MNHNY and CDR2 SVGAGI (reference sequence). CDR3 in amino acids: CASSSQNLVRDEQYF. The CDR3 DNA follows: TGCGCCAGCAGTTCTCAGAACTTGGTAAGAGACGAGCAGTACTTC.

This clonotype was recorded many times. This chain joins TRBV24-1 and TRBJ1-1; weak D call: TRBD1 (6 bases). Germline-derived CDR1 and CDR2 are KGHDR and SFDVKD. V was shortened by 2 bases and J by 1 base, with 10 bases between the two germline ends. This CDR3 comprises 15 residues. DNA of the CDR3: TGTGCCACCAGTGATTCCGGACAGAGGAACACTGAAGCTTTCTTT. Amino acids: CATSDSGQRNTEAFF.

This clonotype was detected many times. CDR3 sequence: CASSARDVGTDTQYF. The CDR3, as DNA: TGTGCCAGCAGCGCAAGGGACGTCGGCACAGATACGCAGTATTTT. The V gene is TRBV11-2, the J gene TRBJ2-3, with D possibly called TRBD1 or TRBD2 (5 bases each). CDR3 size: 15 residues. V lost 5 bases and J lost 1, with 13 bases in between. Germline loops: CDR1 SGHAT, CDR2 FQNNGV. The full variable domain, rest sourced from reference TRBV11-2 and TRBJ2-3, is EAGVAQSPRYKIIEKRQSVAFWCNPISGHATLYWYQQILGQGPKLLIQFQNNGVVDDSQLPKDRFSAERLKGVDSTLKIQPAKLEDSAVYLCASSARDVGTDTQYFGPGTRLTVL.

CDR3 in DNA: TGTGCCAGCAGCCCCCTAGCGTCTCAAGAGACCCAGTACTTC. This gives the protein CASSPLASQETQYF. The chain combines TRBV7-9 with TRBJ2-5; possibly TRBD2 for D (6 bases). V was clipped by 5 bases and J by 2 bases, with 12 bases between them. The CDR3 runs 14 residues. CDR1 is SEHNR and CDR2 is FQNEAQ in the germline V gene (reference sequence).

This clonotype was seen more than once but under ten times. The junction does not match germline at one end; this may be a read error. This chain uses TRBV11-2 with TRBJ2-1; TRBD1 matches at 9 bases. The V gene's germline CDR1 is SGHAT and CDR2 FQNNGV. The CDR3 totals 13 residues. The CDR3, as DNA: TGTGCAAGCAGACAGGGGGTCGTGAATGAGCAGTTCTTC. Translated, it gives CASRQGVVNEQFF.

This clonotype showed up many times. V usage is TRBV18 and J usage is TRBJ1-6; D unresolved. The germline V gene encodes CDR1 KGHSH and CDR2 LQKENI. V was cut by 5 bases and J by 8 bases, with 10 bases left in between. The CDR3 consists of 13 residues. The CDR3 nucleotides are TGTGCCAGCTCAGCGAACACCGATTCACCCCTCCACTTT. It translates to CASSANTDSPLHF.

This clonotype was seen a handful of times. The CDR3 bases are TGCGCCAGCAGCTTGGAAGGCAGGCCCTACTATGGCTACACCTTC. It specifies CASSLEGRPYYGYTF. The chain joins TRBV5-1 to TRBJ1-2; no reliable D call. This CDR3 region has 15 residues. CDR1 is SGHRS and CDR2 is YFSETQ in the germline V gene. Trimming stripped 0 bases from V and 3 bases from J, with 12 bases between.

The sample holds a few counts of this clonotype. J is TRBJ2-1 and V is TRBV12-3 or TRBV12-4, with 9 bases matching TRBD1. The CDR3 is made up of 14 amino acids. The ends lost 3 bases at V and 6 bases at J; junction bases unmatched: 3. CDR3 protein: CASSFGTGFNEQFF. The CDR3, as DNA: TGTGCCAGCAGTTTCGGGACAGGGTTCAATGAGCAGTTCTTC.

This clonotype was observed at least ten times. CDR3 residues: CASSARQGGEQYF. CDR3 bases: TGTGCCAGCAGCGCAAGACAGGGCGGCGAGCAGTACTTC. V and J are TRBV9 and TRBJ2-7; 7 positions match TRBD1. Germline V gene data show CDR1 as SGDLS and CDR2 as YYNGEE. V lost 3 bases to trimming and J lost 6 bases; unmatched junction nucleotides: 6. This CDR3 spans 13 amino acids.

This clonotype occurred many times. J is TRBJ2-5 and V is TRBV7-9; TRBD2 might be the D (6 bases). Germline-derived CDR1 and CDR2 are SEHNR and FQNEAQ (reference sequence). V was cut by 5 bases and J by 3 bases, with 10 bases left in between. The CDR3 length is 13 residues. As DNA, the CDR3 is TGTGCCAGCAGCATGGCGGGGAAAGAGACCCAGTACTTC. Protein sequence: CASSMAGKETQYF.

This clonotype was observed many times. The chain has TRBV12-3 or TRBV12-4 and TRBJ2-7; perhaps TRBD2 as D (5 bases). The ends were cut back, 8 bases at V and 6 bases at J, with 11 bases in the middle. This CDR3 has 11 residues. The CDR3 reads CASAGVGEQYF. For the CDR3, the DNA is TGTGCCAGCGCCGGGGTGGGCGAGCAGTACTTC.

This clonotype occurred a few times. The CDR3 nucleotides are TGCGCCAGCAGCCAAGAAGCGGGGGGTCCCTACGAGCAGTACTTC. Translating gives CASSQEAGGPYEQYF. V and J are TRBV4-1 and TRBJ2-7; 9 bases match TRBD2. Trimming cost V 0 bases and J 2 bases; bases outside gene matches: 2. The germline gives CDR1 MGHRA, CDR2 YSYEKL. The CDR3 has 15 residues.

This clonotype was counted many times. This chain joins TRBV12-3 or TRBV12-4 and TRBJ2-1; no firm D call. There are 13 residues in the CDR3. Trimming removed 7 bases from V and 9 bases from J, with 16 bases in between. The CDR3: CASTETGWSEQFF. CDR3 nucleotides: TGTGCCAGCACCGAGACGGGTTGGAGTGAGCAGTTCTTC.

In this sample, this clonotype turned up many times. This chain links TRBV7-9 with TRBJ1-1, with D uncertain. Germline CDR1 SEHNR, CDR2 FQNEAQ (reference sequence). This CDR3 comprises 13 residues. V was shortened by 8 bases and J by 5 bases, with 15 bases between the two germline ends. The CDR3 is CASGPTEGTEAFF. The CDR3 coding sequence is TGTGCCAGCGGCCCCACTGAGGGAACTGAAGCTTTCTTT.

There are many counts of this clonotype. As DNA, the CDR3 is TGTGCCAGCAGCCTCGGACAGGGCGGGTTGTACTTC. Translated: CASSLGQGGLYF. V is TRBV7-8 and J is TRBJ2-7, with 8 bases lining up with TRBD1. The germline gives CDR1 SGHVS, CDR2 FQNEAQ. V lost 5 bases, J lost 12 bases, and 9 bases stayed unmatched. The length of the CDR3 is 12 residues.

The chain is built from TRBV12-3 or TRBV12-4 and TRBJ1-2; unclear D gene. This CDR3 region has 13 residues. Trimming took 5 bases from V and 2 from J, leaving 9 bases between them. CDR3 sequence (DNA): TGTGCCAGCAGTCCTACGGTAAACTATGGCTACACCTTC. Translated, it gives CASSPTVNYGYTF.

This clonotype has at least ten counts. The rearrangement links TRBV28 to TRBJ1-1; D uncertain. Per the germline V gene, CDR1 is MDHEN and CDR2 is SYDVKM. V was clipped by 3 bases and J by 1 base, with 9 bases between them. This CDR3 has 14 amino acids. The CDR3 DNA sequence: TGTGCCAGCAGTTTGGCGGCAGGGAACACTGAAGCTTTCTTT. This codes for CASSLAAGNTEAFF.

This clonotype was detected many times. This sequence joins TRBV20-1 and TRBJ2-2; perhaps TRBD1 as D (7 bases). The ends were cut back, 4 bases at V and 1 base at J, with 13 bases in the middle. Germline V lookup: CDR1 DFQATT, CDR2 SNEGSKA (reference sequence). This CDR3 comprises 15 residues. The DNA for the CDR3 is TGCAGTGCTATCTGGAGGGGGCAGAACACCGGGGAGCTGTTTTTT. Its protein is CSAIWRGQNTGELFF.